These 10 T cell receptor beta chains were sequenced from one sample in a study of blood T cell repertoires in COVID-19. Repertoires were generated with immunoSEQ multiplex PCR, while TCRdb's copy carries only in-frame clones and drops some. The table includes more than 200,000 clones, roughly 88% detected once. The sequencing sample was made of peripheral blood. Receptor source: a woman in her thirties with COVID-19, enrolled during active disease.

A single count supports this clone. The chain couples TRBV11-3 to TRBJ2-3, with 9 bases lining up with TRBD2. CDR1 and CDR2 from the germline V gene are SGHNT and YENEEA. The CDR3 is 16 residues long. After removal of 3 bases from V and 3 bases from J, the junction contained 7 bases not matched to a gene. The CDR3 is CASSLRGGRATDTQYF. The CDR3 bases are TGTGCCAGCAGCTTGCGAGGCGGGAGGGCGACAGATACGCAGTATTTT.

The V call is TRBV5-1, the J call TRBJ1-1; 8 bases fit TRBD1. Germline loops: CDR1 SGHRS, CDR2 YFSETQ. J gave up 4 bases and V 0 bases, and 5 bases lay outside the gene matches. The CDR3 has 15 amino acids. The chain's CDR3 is CASSLVRGRSTEAFF. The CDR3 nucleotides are TGCGCCAGCAGCTTGGTCAGGGGGCGGAGCACTGAAGCTTTCTTT.

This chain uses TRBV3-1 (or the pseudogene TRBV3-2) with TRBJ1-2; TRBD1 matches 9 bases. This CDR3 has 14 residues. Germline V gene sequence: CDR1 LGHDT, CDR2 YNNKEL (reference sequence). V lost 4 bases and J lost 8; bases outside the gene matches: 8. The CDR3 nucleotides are TGTGCCAGCAGCCCAATAGGGACAGGGAAAGGCTACACCTTC. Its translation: CASSPIGTGKGYTF.

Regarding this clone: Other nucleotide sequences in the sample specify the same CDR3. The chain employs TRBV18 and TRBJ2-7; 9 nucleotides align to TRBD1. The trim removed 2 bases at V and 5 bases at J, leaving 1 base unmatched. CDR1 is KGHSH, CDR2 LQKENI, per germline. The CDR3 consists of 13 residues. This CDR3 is CASSPRTGDEQYF. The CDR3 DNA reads TGTGCCAGCTCACCAAGGACAGGGGACGAGCAGTACTTC.

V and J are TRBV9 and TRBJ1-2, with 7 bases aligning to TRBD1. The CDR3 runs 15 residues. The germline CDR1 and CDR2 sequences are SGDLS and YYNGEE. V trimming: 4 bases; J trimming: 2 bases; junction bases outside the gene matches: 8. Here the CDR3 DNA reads TGTGCCAGCAGCCCCCCGACAGGGACCAACTATGGCTACACCTTC. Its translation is CASSPPTGTNYGYTF.

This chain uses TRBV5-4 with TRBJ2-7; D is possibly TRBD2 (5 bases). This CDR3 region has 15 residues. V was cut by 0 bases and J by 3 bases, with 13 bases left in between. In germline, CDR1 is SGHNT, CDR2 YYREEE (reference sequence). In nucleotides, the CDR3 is TGTGCCAGCAGCTTGGCCGCGGGTATCAACTACGAGCAGTACTTC. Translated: CASSLAAGINYEQYF.

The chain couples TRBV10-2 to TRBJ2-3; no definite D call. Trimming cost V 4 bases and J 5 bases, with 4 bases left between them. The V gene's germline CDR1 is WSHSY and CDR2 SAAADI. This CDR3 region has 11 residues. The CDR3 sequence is CASSVRDTQYF. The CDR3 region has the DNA TGCGCCAGCAGTGTCAGAGATACGCAGTATTTT.

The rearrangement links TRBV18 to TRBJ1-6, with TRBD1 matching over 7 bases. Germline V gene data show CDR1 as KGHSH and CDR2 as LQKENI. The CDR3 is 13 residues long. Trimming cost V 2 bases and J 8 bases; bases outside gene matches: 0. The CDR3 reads CASSPGQDSPLHF. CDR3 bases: TGTGCCAGCTCACCAGGACAGGATTCACCCCTCCACTTT.

The CDR3 DNA sequence: TGTGCCAGCAGTTTATGGGGGACAGGGGACTCTGAAGCTTTCTTT. It translates to CASSLWGTGDSEAFF. The chain uses TRBV27 and TRBJ1-1; 10 bases align to TRBD1. The germline gives CDR1 MNHEY, CDR2 SMNVEV (reference sequence). The V segment lost 1 base and the J segment 6 bases; nucleotides outside the gene matches: 5. The CDR3 spans 15 residues.

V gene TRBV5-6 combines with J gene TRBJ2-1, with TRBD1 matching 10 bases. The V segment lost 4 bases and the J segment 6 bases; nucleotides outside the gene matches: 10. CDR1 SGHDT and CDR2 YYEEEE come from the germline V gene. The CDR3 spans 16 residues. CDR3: CASSPLSGQGLNEQFF. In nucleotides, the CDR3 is TGTGCCAGCAGCCCCCTTTCGGGACAGGGGCTCAATGAGCAGTTCTTC.